This T cell receptor (beta chain) was sequenced in a study of cytomegalovirus exposure and HLA in healthy donors. General study findings and limits: A later look showed TCR association rates differing by HLA locus, highest for DRB1 and lowest for HLA-C. Some V segments (TRBV6-2 and TRBV6-3 among them) were excluded as indistinguishable.

The germline V gene has CDR1 SGDLS and CDR2 YYNGEE. The CDR3 is made up of 12 amino acids. This clone appeared a few times. The target antigen is unknown. Mismatch with germline at one junction end may stem from a read error. The PCR used 60 Vbeta and 13 Jbeta primers. Study processing details: The count from a later analysis was tens of millions of unique TCR beta chains, approximately 9.9 million of them shared. The method was immunoSEQ multiplex PCR; TCRdb's version includes in-frame clones alone and lacks a portion of them. V, J and clone size were drawn from that table, and D and trimming were deduced from the DNA. This table has some 170,000 clones, 71% appearing once.

Sequenced input: PBMCs. This chain joins TRBV9 and TRBJ1-2; D remains ambiguous. The source is a woman aged 30 to 39 in good health and CMV-seronegative. CDR3 loop: CASSAIPTTFYF. The CDR3 DNA follows: TGTGCCAGCAGCGCCATCCCGACAACCTTTTACTTC.